One and the same sample provided the 13 T cell receptor beta chains below, sequenced in a study of cytomegalovirus exposure and HLA in healthy donors. The PCR used 60 Vbeta and 13 Jbeta primers. Only in-frame clones appear in the TCRdb table, and some are missing; sequencing was by immunoSEQ multiplex PCR. The data show about 190,000 clones, about 86% seen once. The sample taken for sequencing was PBMCs. These TCRs come from a man aged 40-55 years in good health and CMV-seropositive.

The chain combines TRBV9 with TRBJ1-3; D is possibly TRBD1 (6 bases). This CDR3 has 15 amino acids. Germline V gene data show CDR1 as SGDLS and CDR2 as YYNGEE. V gave up 2 bases and J gave up 0 bases, with 9 bases separating them. CDR3 protein: CASSVTTGSGNTIYF. DNA of the CDR3: TGTGCCAGCAGCGTCACGACAGGCTCTGGAAACACCATATATTTT.

This chain connects TRBV5-1 to TRBJ1-2; D not resolved. From germline, CDR1 is SGHRS and CDR2 YFSETQ. The CDR3 runs 14 residues. V shed 0 bases and J shed 5 bases, with 11 bases lying between them. Here the CDR3 reads CASSLAEGPYGYTF. The CDR3 DNA reads TGCGCCAGCAGCTTGGCCGAGGGCCCTTATGGCTACACCTTC.

The chain carries TRBV11-2 and TRBJ2-3, with D perhaps matching TRBD1 (5 bases). The length of the CDR3 is 14 residues. Per the germline V gene, CDR1 is SGHAT and CDR2 is FQNNGV. Trimming cost V 3 bases and J 5 bases, with 12 bases left between them. The DNA for the CDR3 is TGTGCCAGCAGCTTTGGCAGGGATGAAGATACGCAGTATTTT. Protein sequence: CASSFGRDEDTQYF. The full variable domain, in which reference TRBV11-2 and TRBJ2-3 provide the parts outside the CDR3, is EAGVAQSPRYKIIEKRQSVAFWCNPISGHATLYWYQQILGQGPKLLIQFQNNGVVDDSQLPKDRFSAERLKGVDSTLKIQPAKLEDSAVYLCASSFGRDEDTQYFGPGTRLTVL.

The chain has TRBV29-1 and TRBJ1-2; a weak D match, TRBD1 (6 bases). The CDR3 has 14 residues. From germline, CDR1 is SQVTM and CDR2 ANQGSEA. V was shortened by 4 bases and J by 3 bases, with 15 bases between the two germline ends. DNA of the CDR3: TGCAGCGTTGGCACGACGGCAGGGGACTATGGCTACACCTTC. Translating it yields CSVGTTAGDYGYTF. The full variable domain, with the rest looked up from reference TRBV29-1 and TRBJ1-2, is SAVISQKPSRDICQRGTSLTIQCQVDSQVTMMFWYRQQPGQSLTLIATANQGSEATYESGFVIDKFPISRPNLTFSTLTVSNMSPEDSSIYLCSVGTTAGDYGYTFGSGTRLTVV.

The chain carries TRBV5-1 and TRBJ1-5, with 10 bases identical to TRBD1. Germline loops: CDR1 SGHRS, CDR2 YFSETQ. This CDR3 comprises 14 residues. Trimming took 0 bases from V and 8 from J; bases not matched to a gene: 2. CDR3 sequence reads: CASSLGDRGEPQHF. The CDR3 region has the DNA TGCGCCAGCAGCTTGGGGGACAGGGGTGAGCCCCAGCATTTT.

The chain carries TRBV6-1 and TRBJ2-7; 7 bases line up with TRBD2. There are 15 residues in the CDR3. Germline-derived CDR1 and CDR2 are MNHNS and SASEGT. Germline trimming cut 6 bases from V and 0 bases from J; bases unmatched to any gene: 8. CDR3 loop: CASRMGLAASYEQYF. CDR3 DNA: TGTGCCAGCAGGATGGGGCTAGCGGCCTCCTACGAGCAGTACTTC.

The CDR3 loop reads CATSKGRTSNYEQYF. CDR3 nucleotides: TGTGCCACCAGCAAAGGCAGGACATCTAATTACGAGCAGTACTTC. This rearrangement joins TRBV15 to TRBJ2-7, with D maybe TRBD1 (5 bases). Per the germline V gene, CDR1 is LNHNV and CDR2 is YYDKDF (reference sequence). V lost 4 bases to trimming and J lost 4 bases, with 17 bases between them. The CDR3 totals 15 residues.

The V call is TRBV6-5, the J call TRBJ2-7, with D maybe TRBD1 (5 bases). CDR3 length: 13 residues. The V end lost 6 bases, the J end lost 3 bases, and 12 bases lay between the germline ends. Germline V CDR1 and CDR2: MNHEY, SVGAGI. The CDR3 DNA reads TGTGCCAGCAGCCACGGGCAGGGCTACGAGCAGTACTTC. Translated, it gives CASSHGQGYEQYF.

This clone has only a few counts. The chain uses TRBV19 and TRBJ1-5; 8 bases match TRBD1. V shed 5 bases and J 6 bases; nucleotides not matched to a gene: 6. Germline V gene data show CDR1 as LNHDA and CDR2 as SQIVND (reference sequence). The CDR3 runs 14 residues. CDR3 DNA: TGTGCCAGTAGTGGAAGACAGGGGTTTCAGCCCCAGCATTTT. Its protein product is CASSGRQGFQPQHF.

The chain carries TRBV11-2 and TRBJ2-2, with a weak D call TRBD1 (6 bases). Trimming cost V 5 bases and J 7 bases, with 17 bases left between them. Germline values: CDR1 SGHAT, CDR2 FQNNGV. The CDR3 loop spans 15 amino acids. For the CDR3, the DNA is TGTGCCAGCAGCCGCCGGGACACGACGCGCGGGGAGCTGTTTTTT. Translating it yields CASSRRDTTRGELFF.

This clone was observed a single time. The V and J genes are TRBV7-2 and TRBJ2-4, with D perhaps matching TRBD1 (5 bases). Trimming cost V 0 bases and J 0 bases, with 9 bases left between them. The germline CDR1 and CDR2 sequences are SGHTA and FQGNSA. This CDR3 has 16 amino acids. The CDR3 DNA is TGTGCCAGCAGCTTAGCGGCAGGGTTAGCCAAAAACATTCAGTACTTC. Amino acid sequence: CASSLAAGLAKNIQYF.

The chain employs TRBV4-3 and TRBJ1-5, with unresolved D. The CDR3 sequence is 14 residues long. Trimming pared 0 bases from V and 5 bases from J, leaving 8 bases between. From germline, CDR1 is LGHNA and CDR2 YSLEER. The CDR3 here is CASSQDRSYQPQHF. The CDR3 DNA is TGCGCCAGCAGCCAAGATAGAAGTTATCAGCCCCAGCATTTT.

The rearrangement links TRBV28 to TRBJ2-1, with TRBD2 as a possible D gene (6 bases). Between the trimmed V and J ends, which lost 6 bases and 4 bases, there was a span of 16 bases. Germline loops: CDR1 MDHEN, CDR2 SYDVKM. The CDR3 runs to 15 residues. In DNA form, the CDR3 reads TGTGCCAGCAGCTTTGGAGGGATTCAATACAATGAGCAGTTCTTC. Translation: CASSFGGIQYNEQFF.